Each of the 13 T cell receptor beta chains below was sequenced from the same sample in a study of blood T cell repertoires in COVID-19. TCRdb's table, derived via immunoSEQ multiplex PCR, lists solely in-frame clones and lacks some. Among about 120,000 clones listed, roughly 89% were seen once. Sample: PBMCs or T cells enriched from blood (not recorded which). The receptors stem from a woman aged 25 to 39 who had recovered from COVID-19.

The CDR3: CASSQELSQVSYEQYF. The CDR3 nucleotides are TGTGCCAGCAGCCAAGAATTAAGCCAGGTTTCCTACGAGCAGTACTTC. The rearrangement joins TRBV4-2 to TRBJ2-7; D uncertain. There are 16 residues in the CDR3. The V gene's germline CDR1 is LGHNA and CDR2 YNFKEQ. Between the trimmed V and J ends, which lost 0 bases and 1 base, there was a span of 13 bases.

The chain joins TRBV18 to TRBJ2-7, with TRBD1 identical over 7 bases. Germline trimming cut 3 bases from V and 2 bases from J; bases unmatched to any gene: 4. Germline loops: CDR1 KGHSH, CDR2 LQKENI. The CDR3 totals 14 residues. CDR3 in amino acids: CASSPLDRPYEQYF. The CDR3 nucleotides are TGTGCCAGCTCACCCCTGGACAGGCCCTACGAGCAGTACTTC.

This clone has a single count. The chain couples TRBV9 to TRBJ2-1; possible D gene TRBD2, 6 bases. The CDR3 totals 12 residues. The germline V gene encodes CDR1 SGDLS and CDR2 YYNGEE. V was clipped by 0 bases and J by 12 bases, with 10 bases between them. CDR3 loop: CASSVDAGRQFF. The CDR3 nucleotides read TGTGCCAGCAGCGTAGATGCGGGAAGGCAGTTCTTC.

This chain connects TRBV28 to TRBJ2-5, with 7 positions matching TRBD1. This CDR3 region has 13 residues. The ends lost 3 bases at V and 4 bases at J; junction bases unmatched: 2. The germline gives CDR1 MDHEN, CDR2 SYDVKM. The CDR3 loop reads CASSFDRVETQYF. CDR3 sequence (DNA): TGTGCCAGCAGTTTCGACAGGGTAGAGACCCAGTACTTC.

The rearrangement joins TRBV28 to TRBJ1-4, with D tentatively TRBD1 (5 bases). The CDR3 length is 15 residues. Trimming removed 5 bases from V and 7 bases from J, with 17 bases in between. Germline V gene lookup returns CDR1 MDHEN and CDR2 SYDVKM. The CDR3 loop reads CASSRGGSYSEKLFF. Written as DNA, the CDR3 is TGTGCCAGCAGTCGGGGGGGGTCTTACAGTGAAAAACTGTTTTTT.

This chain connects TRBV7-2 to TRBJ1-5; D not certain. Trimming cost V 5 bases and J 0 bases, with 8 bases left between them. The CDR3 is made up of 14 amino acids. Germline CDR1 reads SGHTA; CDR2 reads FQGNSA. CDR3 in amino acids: CASSPDYSNQPQHF. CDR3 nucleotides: TGTGCCAGCAGCCCAGATTATAGCAATCAGCCCCAGCATTTT.

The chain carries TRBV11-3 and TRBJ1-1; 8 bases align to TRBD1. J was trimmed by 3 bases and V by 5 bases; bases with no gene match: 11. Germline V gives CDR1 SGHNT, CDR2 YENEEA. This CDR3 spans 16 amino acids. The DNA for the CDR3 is TGTGCCAGCAGCCGGGGACAGGCCTACGGGTACACTGAAGCTTTCTTT. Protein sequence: CASSRGQAYGYTEAFF.

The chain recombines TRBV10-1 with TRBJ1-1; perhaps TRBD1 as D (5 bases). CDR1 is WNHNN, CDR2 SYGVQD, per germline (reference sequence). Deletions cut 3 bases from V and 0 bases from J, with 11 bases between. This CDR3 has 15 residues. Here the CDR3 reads CASSDVTALNTEAFF. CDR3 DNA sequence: TGCGCCAGCAGTGACGTGACAGCTTTGAACACTGAAGCTTTCTTT.

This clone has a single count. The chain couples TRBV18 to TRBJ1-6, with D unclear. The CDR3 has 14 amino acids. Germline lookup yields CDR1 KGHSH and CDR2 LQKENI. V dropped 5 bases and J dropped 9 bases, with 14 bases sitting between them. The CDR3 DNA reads TGTGCCAGCTCAGCCAGCCCCATAGCTTCACCCCTCCACTTT. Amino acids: CASSASPIASPLHF.

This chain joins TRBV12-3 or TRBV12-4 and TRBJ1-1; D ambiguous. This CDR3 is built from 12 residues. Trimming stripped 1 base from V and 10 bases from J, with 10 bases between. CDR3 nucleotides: TGTGCCAGCAGTTTAGTTGTATGGGCAGCTTTCTTT. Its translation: CASSLVVWAAFF.

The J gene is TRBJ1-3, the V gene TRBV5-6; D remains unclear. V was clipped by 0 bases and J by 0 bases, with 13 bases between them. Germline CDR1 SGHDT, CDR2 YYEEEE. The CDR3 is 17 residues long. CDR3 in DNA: TGTGCCAGCAGCTTGGGGATCTCGGCAGGCTCTGGAAACACCATATATTTT. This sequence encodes CASSLGISAGSGNTIYF.

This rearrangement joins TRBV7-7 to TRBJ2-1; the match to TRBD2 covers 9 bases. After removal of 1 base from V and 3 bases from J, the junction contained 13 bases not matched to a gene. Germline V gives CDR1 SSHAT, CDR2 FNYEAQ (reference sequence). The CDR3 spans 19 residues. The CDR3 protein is CASSLGSGSPKALYNEQFF. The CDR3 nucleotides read TGTGCCAGCAGCTTAGGTAGCGGGAGCCCCAAGGCCCTCTACAATGAGCAGTTCTTC. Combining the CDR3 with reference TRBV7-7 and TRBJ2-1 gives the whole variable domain GAGVSQSPRYKVTKRGQDVTLRCDPISSHATLYWYQQALGQGPEFLTYFNYEAQPDKSGLPSDRFSAERPEGSISTLTIQRTEQRDSAMYRCASSLGSGSPKALYNEQFFGPGTRLTVL.

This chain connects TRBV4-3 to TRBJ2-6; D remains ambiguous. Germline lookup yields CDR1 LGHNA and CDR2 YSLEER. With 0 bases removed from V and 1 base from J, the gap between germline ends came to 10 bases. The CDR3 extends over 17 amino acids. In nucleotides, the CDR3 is TGCGCCAGCAGCCAAGATCTTAGGAGTTCTGGGGCCAACGTCCTGACTTTC. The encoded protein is CASSQDLRSSGANVLTF.